These T cell receptor beta chains were read from a single sample in a study of cytomegalovirus exposure and HLA in healthy donors. The method was immunoSEQ multiplex PCR; TCRdb's version includes in-frame clones alone and lacks a portion of them. Of about 160,000 clones listed, about four fifths are singletons. Sequencing was done on a sample of PBMCs. Every receptor here comes from a woman aged 45-65 years in good health and CMV-seronegative. Both conserved end residues are part of each CDR3. The order of the fields is V gene, D gene, clone size, J gene, CDR3 DNA, CDR3 protein. A D gene is named only where the DNA matches it firmly. The size entry is marked missing in some rows and otherwise reads once, few, many or a size class.

>TRBV7-2|NA|NA|TRBJ2-5
TGTGCCAGCAGCTTACCTTCCGGGACCCAGTACTTC
CASSLPSGTQYF
>TRBV10-3|TRBD2|NA|TRBJ2-2
TGTGCCACTAGCGGGAGAGAGGACACCGGGGGGCTGTTTTTT
CATSGREDTGGLFF
>TRBV28|TRBD2|NA|TRBJ2-1
TGTGCCAGCAGTCCCTTGACTAGCGGCAATGAGCAGTTCTTC
CASSPLTSGNEQFF
>TRBV19|NA|NA|TRBJ2-3
TGTGCCAGTAGCGGGAGCACAGATACGCAGTATTTT
CASSGSTDTQYF
>TRBV11-1|TRBD1|NA|TRBJ2-7
TGTGCCAGCAGCACACGTTCGGGGACAGGGGCCTACGAGCAGTACTTC
CASSTRSGTGAYEQYF
>TRBV5-1|NA|NA|TRBJ2-1
TGCGCCAGCAGCCTAAGAGGGCCCGGGGGTATTCGTTTTGATGAGCAGTTCTTC
CASSLRGPGGIRFDEQFF
>TRBV9|NA|NA|TRBJ2-2
TGTGCCACCCAGTACGAGAACACCGGGGAGCTGTTTTTT
CATQYENTGELFF
>TRBV29-1|TRBD1|NA|TRBJ2-1
TGCAGCGTAGCCGGGACAGGAATTCTCAATGAGCAGTTCTTC
CSVAGTGILNEQFF
>TRBV29-1|NA|NA|TRBJ2-3
TGCAGCGTTGAACCTCGGGCAGATACGCAGTATTTT
CSVEPRADTQYF
>TRBV19|NA|NA|TRBJ1-5
TGTGCCAGTAGTCCATTCCTATATAGCAATCAGCCCCAGCATTTT
CASSPFLYSNQPQHF
>TRBV6-1|NA|NA|TRBJ2-5
TGTGCCAGCAGTCAACAACAGGGATCTGAGACCCAGTACTTC
CASSQQQGSETQYF
>TRBV19|TRBD2|NA|TRBJ2-5
TGTGCCAGTAGAATGACTAGCGGGACTCAAGAGACCCAGTACTTC
CASRMTSGTQETQYF
>TRBV19|TRBD1|once|TRBJ2-5
TGTGCCAGTAGTCAAAGACAGGGGGGAGGAGAGACCCAGTACTTC
CASSQRQGGGETQYF
>TRBV11-2|TRBD1|once|TRBJ1-1
TGTGCCAGCAGCTTCCCAGGGGGTGGGACTGAAGCTTTCTTT
CASSFPGGGTEAFF
>TRBV9|TRBD2|NA|TRBJ2-1
TGTGCCAGCGGGAGGGCGGGAGGGCCGGGGGAGCAGTTCTTC
CASGRAGGPGEQFF
>TRBV6-6|NA|few|TRBJ2-7
TGTGCCAGCAGTTACCGAGAGCGGTCGAGCTCCTACGAGCAGTACTTC
CASSYRERSSSYEQYF
>TRBV6-6|TRBD1|NA|TRBJ1-5
TGTGCCAGCAGTTCGGTCGGACAGGGACAGCCCCAGCATTTT
CASSSVGQGQPQHF
>TRBV28|NA|NA|TRBJ2-7
TGTGCCAGCAGTTTTGGCACAGGGAATTGGGCCTACGAGCAGTACTTC
CASSFGTGNWAYEQYF
>TRBV28|NA|NA|TRBJ1-2
TGTGCCAGCAGTCAGGGTGGCTATGGCTACACCTTC
CASSQGGYGYTF
>TRBV5-8|NA|once|TRBJ1-6
TGTGCCACGCCACCCGGCAGGGGAAATTCACCCCTCCACTTT
CATPPGRGNSPLHF
>TRBV7-9|NA|NA|TRBJ1-2
TGTGCCAGCAGCTTCGGTGGAGGGGGGGCGAACTATGGCTACACCTTC
CASSFGGGGANYGYTF
>TRBV5-1|NA|NA|TRBJ1-5
TGCGCCAGCAGCTTGGCCGCAGGGGGCAATCAGCCCCAGCATTTT
CASSLAAGGNQPQHF
>TRBV5-1|NA|few|TRBJ1-2
TGCGCCAGCAGCCCGTTCACGGCAGGGACTGAGGATGGCTACACCTTC
CASSPFTAGTEDGYTF
>TRBV14|NA|NA|TRBJ2-7
TGTGCCAGCAGCCAGGGGGGTTCATATCACGAGCAGTACTTC
CASSQGGSYHEQYF
>TRBV19|TRBD1|NA|TRBJ1-4
TGTGCCAGTAGTCCATCAGGGGGAACAACTAATGAAAAACTGTTTTTT
CASSPSGGTTNEKLFF
>TRBV7-3|TRBD2|NA|TRBJ2-6
TGTGCCAGCAAACCGGGGGGGTCTGGGGCCAACGTCCTGACTTTC
CASKPGGSGANVLTF
>TRBV7-2|NA|NA|TRBJ2-2
TGTGCCAGCAGCTTTGGAGGGGCGGGCACCGGGGAGCTGTTTTTT
CASSFGGAGTGELFF
>TRBV29-1|NA|NA|TRBJ2-7
TGCAGCGGCCGACGGGGTCCCGAGCAGTACTTC
CSGRRGPEQYF
>TRBV27|NA|few|TRBJ2-2
TGTGCCAGCAGTCCCGGACTAAGCAGTTTCGGGGAGCTGTTTTTT
CASSPGLSSFGELFF
>TRBV5-1|NA|NA|TRBJ2-4
TGCGCCAGCAGCTTGGCCGGGGACACTAAAGCCAAAAACATTCAGTACTTC
CASSLAGDTKAKNIQYF
>TRBV4-1|TRBD1|NA|TRBJ2-1
TGCGCCAGCAGCTCCGGGACAGGGGGGTACAATGAGCAGTTCTTC
CASSSGTGGYNEQFF
>TRBV5-1|TRBD2|NA|TRBJ2-7
TGCGCCAGCAGTCAGCAGGGCAGACCGGGACTAGGAGGCTACGAGCAGTACTTC
CASSQQGRPGLGGYEQYF
>TRBV6-1|NA|once|TRBJ1-3
TGTGCCAGCAGTGAAACTCCCATCTCTGGAAACACCATATATTTT
CASSETPISGNTIYF
>TRBV7-2|NA|NA|TRBJ1-2
TGTGCCAGCAGCCCGCCTGGGGGCCGGGGTGGCTACACCTTC
CASSPPGGRGGYTF
>TRBV21-1|NA|NA|TRBJ2-5
TGTGCCAGCAGCAAAGAGGCACAGATCATGAAGACCCAGTACTTC
CASSKEAQIMKTQYF
>TRBV12-5|NA|few|TRBJ2-5
TGTGCTAGTGGTTTGGACGGAAGGGGTTCGGCCCAGTACTTC
CASGLDGRGSAQYF
>TRBV28|NA|NA|TRBJ2-2
TGTGCCAGCAGCCCCACCCAGGCCGGGGAGCTGTTTTTT
CASSPTQAGELFF
>TRBV4-3|NA|NA|TRBJ2-6
TGCGCCAGCAGCCAGAGTGAGGGCTCTGGGGCCAACGTCCTGACTTTC
CASSQSEGSGANVLTF
>TRBV4-1|NA|NA|TRBJ2-7
TGCGCCAGCAGCCAAGCCATAGACAGGCGCTACGAGCAGTACTTC
CASSQAIDRRYEQYF
>TRBV13|NA|once|TRBJ2-7
TGTGCCAGCAGCGGTCGCCAGTCCGGGACTCACGAGCAGTACTTC
CASSGRQSGTHEQYF
>TRBV28|NA|NA|TRBJ1-2
TGTGCCAGCAGTCCACTAGCTAATGGAGACTATGGCTACACCTTC
CASSPLANGDYGYTF
>TRBV28|NA|NA|TRBJ2-3
TGTGCCAGCAGTTTGACCTTTCGGGGCCAGGGGACGCAGTATTTT
CASSLTFRGQGTQYF
>TRBV9|NA|NA|TRBJ2-7
TGTGCCAGCAGCGTAGCTGGGGAGTACTACGAGCAGTACTTC
CASSVAGEYYEQYF
>TRBV28|NA|NA|TRBJ2-7
TGTGCCAGCACCCCCGGGAGGACAGAGATATCCTACGAGCAGTACTTC
CASTPGRTEISYEQYF
>TRBV4-3|NA|NA|TRBJ2-6
TGCGCCAGCAGCCAAGACAGTTCTGGGGCCAACGTCCTGACTTTC
CASSQDSSGANVLTF
>TRBV7-2|TRBD2|NA|TRBJ2-2
TGTGCCAGCAGCTTCGGGACTAGCGGGGGGCAGGGTGGGCTGTTTTTT
CASSFGTSGGQGGLFF
>TRBV27|TRBD1|NA|TRBJ2-7
TGTGCCAGCAGAAGGGGACAGGTAGATTACGAGCAGTACTTC
CASRRGQVDYEQYF
>TRBV28|TRBD1|NA|TRBJ1-2
TGTGCCAGCAGTCTAGGGGGCGCAGGGCAAAGGGGAGGCTACACCTTC
CASSLGGAGQRGGYTF